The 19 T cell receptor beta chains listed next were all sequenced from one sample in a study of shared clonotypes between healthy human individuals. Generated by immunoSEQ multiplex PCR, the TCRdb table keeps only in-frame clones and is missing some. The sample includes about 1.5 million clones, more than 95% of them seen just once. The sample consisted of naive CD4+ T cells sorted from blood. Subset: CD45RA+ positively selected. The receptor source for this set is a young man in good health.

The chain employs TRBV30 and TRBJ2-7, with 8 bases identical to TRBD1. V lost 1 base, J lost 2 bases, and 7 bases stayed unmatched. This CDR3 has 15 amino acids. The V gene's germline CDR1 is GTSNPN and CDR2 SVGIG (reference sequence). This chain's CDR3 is CAWSGGQAAAYEQYF. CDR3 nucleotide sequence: TGTGCCTGGAGTGGGGGACAGGCCGCCGCCTACGAGCAGTACTTC.

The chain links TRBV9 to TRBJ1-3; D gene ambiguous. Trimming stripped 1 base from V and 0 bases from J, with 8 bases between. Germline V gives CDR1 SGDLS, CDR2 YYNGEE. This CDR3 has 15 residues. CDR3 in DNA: TGTGCCAGCAGCGTATCGTCCCACTCTGGAAACACCATATATTTT. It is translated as CASSVSSHSGNTIYF.

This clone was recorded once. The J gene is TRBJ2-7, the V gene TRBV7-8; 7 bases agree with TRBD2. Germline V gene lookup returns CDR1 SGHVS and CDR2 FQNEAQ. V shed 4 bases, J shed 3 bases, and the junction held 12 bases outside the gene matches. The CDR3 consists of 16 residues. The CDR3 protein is CASSSGSGRMLYEQYF. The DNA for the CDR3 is TGTGCCAGCAGCTCTGGTAGCGGGCGAATGCTCTACGAGCAGTACTTC.

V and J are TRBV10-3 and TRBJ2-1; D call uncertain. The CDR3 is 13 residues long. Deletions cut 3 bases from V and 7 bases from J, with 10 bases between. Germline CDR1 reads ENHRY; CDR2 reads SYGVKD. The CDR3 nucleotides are TGTGCCATCAGTGATGGGTTGGGGAATGAGCAGTTCTTC. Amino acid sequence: CAISDGLGNEQFF.

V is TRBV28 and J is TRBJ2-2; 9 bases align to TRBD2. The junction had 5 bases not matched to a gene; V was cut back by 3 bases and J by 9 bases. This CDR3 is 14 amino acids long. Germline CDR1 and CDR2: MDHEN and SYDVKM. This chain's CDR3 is CASSFAGGSRELFF. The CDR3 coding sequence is TGTGCCAGCAGTTTTGCGGGGGGGTCTCGGGAGCTGTTTTTT.

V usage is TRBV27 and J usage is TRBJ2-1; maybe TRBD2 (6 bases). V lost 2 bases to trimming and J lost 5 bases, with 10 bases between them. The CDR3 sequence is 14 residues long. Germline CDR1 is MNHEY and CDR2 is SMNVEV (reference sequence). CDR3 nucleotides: TGTGCCAGCAGTTTACGACCGGGAGACAATGAGCAGTTCTTC. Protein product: CASSLRPGDNEQFF.

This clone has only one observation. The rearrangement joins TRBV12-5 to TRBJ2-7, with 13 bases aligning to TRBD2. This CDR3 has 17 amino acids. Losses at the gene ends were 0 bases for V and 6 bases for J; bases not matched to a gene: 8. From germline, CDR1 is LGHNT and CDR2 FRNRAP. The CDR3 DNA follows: TGTGCTAGTGGTTTGGTCCGGGGACTAGCGGGAAGAAGCGAGCAGTACTTC. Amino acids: CASGLVRGLAGRSEQYF.

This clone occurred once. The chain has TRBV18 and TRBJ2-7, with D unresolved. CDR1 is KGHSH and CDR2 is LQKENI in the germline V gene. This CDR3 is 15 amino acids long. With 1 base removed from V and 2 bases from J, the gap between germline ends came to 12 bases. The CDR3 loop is CASSPLHTTAYEQYF. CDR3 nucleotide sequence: TGTGCCAGCTCACCACTTCATACCACCGCCTACGAGCAGTACTTC.

The CDR3 loop reads CASSYRVNTGELFF. The CDR3 DNA reads as TGCGCCAGCAGCTACAGGGTTAACACCGGGGAGCTGTTTTTT. This sequence joins TRBV4-3 and TRBJ2-2, with D tentatively TRBD1 (6 bases). With 5 bases removed from V and 2 bases from J, the gap between germline ends came to 9 bases. CDR3 length: 14 amino acids. Germline loops: CDR1 LGHNA, CDR2 YSLEER.

CDR3 bases: TGTGCCAGCGCTATCCGAGGGGGTCCCAATCAGCCCCAGCATTTT. As protein: CASAIRGGPNQPQHF. V and J are TRBV27 and TRBJ1-5, with a weak D call TRBD1 (6 bases). Trimming took 8 bases from V and 3 from J, leaving 17 bases between them. CDR3 length: 15 amino acids. Germline-derived CDR1 and CDR2 are MNHEY and SMNVEV (reference sequence).

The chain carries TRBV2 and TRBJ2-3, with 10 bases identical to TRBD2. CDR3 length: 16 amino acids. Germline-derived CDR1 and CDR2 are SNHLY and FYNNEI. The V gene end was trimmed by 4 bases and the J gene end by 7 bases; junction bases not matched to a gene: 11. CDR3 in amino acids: CASSGFTGLAINTQYF. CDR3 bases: TGTGCCAGCAGTGGTTTCACGGGACTAGCGATAAATACGCAGTATTTT.

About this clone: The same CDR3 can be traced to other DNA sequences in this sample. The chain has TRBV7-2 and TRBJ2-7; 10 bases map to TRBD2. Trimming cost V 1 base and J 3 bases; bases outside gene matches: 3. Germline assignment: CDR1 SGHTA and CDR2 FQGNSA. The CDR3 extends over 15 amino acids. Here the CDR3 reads CASSLEGTSVYEQYF. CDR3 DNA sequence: TGTGCCAGCAGCTTAGAAGGGACTAGCGTCTACGAGCAGTACTTC.

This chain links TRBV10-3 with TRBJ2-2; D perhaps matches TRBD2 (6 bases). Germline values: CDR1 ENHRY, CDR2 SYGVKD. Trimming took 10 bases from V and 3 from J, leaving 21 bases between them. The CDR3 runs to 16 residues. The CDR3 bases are TGTGCCACCGCGCGGGAACGAATGCCAGACACCGGGGAGCTGTTTTTT. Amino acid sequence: CATARERMPDTGELFF.

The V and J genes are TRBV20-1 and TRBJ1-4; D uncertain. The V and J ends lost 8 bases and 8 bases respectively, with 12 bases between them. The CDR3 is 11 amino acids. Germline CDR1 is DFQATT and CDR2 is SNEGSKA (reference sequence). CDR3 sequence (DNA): TGCAGTCCCCGACAAAGGGAAAAACTGTTTTTT. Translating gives CSPRQREKLFF.

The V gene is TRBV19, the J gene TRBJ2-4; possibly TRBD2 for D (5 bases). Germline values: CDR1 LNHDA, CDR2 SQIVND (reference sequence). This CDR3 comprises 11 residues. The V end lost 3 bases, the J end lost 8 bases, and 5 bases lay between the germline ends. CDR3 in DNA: TGTGCCAGTAGTATGGGAGACATTCAGTACTTC. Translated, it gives CASSMGDIQYF.

The CDR3 region is CASSPKTGFNEQFF. CDR3 sequence (DNA): TGTGCCAGCAGCCCGAAGACAGGTTTCAATGAGCAGTTCTTC. The chain combines TRBV7-8 with TRBJ2-1; D is perhaps TRBD1 (6 bases). The CDR3 is 14 amino acids. The germline CDR1 and CDR2 sequences are SGHVS and FQNEAQ. V was shortened by 5 bases and J by 6 bases, with 14 bases between the two germline ends.

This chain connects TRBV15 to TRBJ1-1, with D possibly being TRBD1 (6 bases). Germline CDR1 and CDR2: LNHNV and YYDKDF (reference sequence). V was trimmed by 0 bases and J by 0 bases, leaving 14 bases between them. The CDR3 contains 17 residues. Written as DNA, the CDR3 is TGTGCCACCAGCAGAGATATGGGGGCGAACCTGAACACTGAAGCTTTCTTT. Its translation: CATSRDMGANLNTEAFF.

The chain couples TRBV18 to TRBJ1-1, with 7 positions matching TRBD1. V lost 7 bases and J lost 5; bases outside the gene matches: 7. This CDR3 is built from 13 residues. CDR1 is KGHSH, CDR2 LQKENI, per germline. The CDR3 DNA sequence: TGTGCCAGCTGCACAGGGGTGGGTACTGAAGCTTTCTTT. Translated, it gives CASCTGVGTEAFF.

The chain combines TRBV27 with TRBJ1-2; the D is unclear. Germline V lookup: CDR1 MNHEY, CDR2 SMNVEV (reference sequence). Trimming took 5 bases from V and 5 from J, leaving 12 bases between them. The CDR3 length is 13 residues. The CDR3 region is CASSPTDIYGYTF. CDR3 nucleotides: TGTGCCAGCAGTCCCACTGACATATATGGCTACACCTTC.